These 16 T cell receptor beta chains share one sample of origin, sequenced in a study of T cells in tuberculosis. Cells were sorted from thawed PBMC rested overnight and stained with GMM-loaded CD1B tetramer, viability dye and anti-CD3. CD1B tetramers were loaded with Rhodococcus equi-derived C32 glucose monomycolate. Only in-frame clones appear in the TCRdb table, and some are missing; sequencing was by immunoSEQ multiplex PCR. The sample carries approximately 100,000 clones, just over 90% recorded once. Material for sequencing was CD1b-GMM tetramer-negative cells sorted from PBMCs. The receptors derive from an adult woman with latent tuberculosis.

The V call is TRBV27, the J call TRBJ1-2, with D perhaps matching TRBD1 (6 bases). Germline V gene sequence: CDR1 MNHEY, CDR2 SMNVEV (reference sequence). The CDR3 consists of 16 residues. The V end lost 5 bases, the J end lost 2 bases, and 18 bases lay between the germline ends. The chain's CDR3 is CASSPRSGGRNYGYTF. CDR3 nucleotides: TGTGCCAGCAGTCCACGGTCGGGGGGCAGGAACTATGGCTACACCTTC.

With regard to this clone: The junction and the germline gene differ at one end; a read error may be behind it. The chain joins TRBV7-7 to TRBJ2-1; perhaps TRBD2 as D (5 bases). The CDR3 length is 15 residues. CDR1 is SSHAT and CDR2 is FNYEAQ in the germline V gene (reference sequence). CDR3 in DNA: TGTGCTAGCAGCTTAGTGGCGGCTAGCCCCAATGAGCAGTTCTTC. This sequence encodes CASSLVAASPNEQFF.

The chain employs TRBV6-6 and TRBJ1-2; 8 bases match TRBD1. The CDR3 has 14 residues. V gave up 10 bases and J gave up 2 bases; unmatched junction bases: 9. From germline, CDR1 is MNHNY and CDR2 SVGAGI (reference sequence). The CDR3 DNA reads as TGTGCCATACGGGACAGGAGACTAAACTATGGCTACACCTTC. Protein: CAIRDRRLNYGYTF.

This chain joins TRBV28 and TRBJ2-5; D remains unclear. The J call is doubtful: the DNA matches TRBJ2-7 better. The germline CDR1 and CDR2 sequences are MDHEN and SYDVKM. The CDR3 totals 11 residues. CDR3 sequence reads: CASSTIYEQYF. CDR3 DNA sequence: TGTGCCAGCAGTACTATCTACGAGCAGTACTTC.

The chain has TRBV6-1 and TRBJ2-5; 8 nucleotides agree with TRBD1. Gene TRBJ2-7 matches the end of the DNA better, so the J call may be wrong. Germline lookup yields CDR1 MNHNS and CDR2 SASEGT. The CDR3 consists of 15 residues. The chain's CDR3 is CASSEVRDRSYEQYF. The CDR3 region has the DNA TGTGCCAGCAGTGAAGTCCGGGACAGGTCCTACGAGCAGTACTTC.

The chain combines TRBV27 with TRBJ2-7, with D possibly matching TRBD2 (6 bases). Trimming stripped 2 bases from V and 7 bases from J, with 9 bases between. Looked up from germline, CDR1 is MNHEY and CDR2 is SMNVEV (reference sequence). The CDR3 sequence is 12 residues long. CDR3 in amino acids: CASSLVEGEQYF. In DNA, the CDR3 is TGTGCCAGCAGTTTAGTGGAGGGGGAGCAGTACTTC.

CDR3 DNA: TGTGCCAGCAGTCGGGGGGCTGGAAACACCATATATTTT. Protein product: CASSRGAGNTIYF. The chain combines TRBV2 with TRBJ1-3; the D gene is possibly TRBD1 (5 bases). The CDR3 totals 13 residues. Germline V gene data show CDR1 as SNHLY and CDR2 as FYNNEI. Trimming removed 5 bases at V and 2 bases at J, with 7 bases between.

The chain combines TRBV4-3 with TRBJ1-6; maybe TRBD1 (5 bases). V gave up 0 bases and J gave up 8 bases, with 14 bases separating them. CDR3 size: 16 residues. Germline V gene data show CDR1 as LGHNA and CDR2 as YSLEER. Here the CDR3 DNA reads TGCGCCAGCAGCCAAGATAGCGGGGGAGGTGATTCACCCCTCCACTTT. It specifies CASSQDSGGGDSPLHF.

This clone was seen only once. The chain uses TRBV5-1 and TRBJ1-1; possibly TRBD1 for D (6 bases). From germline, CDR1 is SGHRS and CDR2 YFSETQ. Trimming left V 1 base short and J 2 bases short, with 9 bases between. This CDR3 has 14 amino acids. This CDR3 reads CASSLTGINTEAFF. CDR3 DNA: TGCGCCAGCAGCTTGACAGGGATCAACACTGAAGCTTTCTTT.

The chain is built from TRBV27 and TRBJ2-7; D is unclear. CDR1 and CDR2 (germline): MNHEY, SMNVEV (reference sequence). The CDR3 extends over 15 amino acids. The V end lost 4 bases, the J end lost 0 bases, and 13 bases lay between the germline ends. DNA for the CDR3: TGTGCCAGCAGTTCCTCTCAGTTACGCTCCTACGAGCAGTACTTC. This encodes CASSSSQLRSYEQYF.

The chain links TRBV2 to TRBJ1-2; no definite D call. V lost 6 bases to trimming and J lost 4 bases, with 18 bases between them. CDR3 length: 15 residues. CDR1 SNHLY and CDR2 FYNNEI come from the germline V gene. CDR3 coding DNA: TGTGCCAGCAGCCAAGAGACCAGTGCAGGCTATGGCTACACCTTC. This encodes CASSQETSAGYGYTF. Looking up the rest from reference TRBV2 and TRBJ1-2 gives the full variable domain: EPEVTQTPSHQVTQMGQEVILRCVPISNHLYFYWYRQILGQKVEFLVSFYNNEISEKSEIFDDQFSVERPDGSNFTLKIRSTKLEDSAMYFCASSQETSAGYGYTFGSGTRLTVV.

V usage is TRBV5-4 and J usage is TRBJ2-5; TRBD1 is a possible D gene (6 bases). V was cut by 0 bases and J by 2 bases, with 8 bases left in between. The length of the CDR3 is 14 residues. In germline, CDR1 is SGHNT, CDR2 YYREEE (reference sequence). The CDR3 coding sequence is TGTGCCAGCAGCTTGGCGGACAGACAAGAGACCCAGTACTTC. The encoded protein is CASSLADRQETQYF.

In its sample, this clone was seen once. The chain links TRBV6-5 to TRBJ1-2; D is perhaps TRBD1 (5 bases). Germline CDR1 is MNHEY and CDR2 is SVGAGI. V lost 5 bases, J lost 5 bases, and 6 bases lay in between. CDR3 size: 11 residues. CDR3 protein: CASSDSYGYTF. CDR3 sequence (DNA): TGTGCCAGCAGTGACAGTTATGGCTACACCTTC.

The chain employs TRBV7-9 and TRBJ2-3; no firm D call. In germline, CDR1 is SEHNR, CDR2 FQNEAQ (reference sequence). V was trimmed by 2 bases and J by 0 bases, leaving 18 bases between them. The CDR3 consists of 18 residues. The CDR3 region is CASSLKSRLELSTDTQYF. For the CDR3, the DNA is TGTGCCAGCAGCTTAAAGTCGAGGCTAGAGCTGAGCACAGATACGCAGTATTTT.

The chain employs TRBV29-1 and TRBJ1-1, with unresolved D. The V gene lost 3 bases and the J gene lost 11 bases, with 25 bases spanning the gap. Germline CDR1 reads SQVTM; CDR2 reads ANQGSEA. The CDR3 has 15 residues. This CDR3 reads CSVDNPLGVQVVAFF. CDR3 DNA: TGCAGCGTTGATAACCCGCTGGGAGTTCAGGTGGTGGCTTTCTTT. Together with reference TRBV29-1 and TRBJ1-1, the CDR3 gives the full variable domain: SAVISQKPSRDICQRGTSLTIQCQVDSQVTMMFWYRQQPGQSLTLIATANQGSEATYESGFVIDKFPISRPNLTFSTLTVSNMSPEDSSIYLCSVDNPLGVQVVAFFGQGTRLTVV.

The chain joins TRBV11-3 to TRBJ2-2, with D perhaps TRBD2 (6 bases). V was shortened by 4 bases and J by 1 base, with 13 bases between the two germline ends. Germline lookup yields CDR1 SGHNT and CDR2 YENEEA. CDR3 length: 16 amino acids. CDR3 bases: TGTGCCAGCAGCTCCCAAGGAGGGATGAACACCGGGGAGCTGTTTTTT. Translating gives CASSSQGGMNTGELFF.